The clone carrying this T cell receptor beta chain appeared a single time. The sample belongs to a study of identical twins' blood T cells. The V gene's germline CDR1 is LNHDA and CDR2 SQIVND (reference sequence). The CDR3 extends over 16 amino acids. Via MiXCR, TCRdb re-called the 5' RACE reads, giving one row per CDR3 protein. The sample shows hundreds of thousands of distinct CDR3 sequences, roughly 27% of them seen only once. This rearrangement joins TRBV19 to TRBJ2-7; D may match TRBD1 or TRBD2 (5 bases each). The source material was PBMCs. This receptor was taken from a woman between 18 and 50 years old in good health. The DNA of the CDR3 is TGTGTCCTAAACACACACTTCGGGACGGATACCTACGAGCAGTACTTC. Amino acid sequence: CVLNTHFGTDTYEQYF.